This T cell receptor (beta chain) appears in the sequencing data of a study of blood T cells in healthy people across ages. Germline CDR1 LGHNA, CDR2 YNFKEQ. The J segment lost 1 base and the V segment lost 8 bases, leaving 4 bases of the junction unmatched. The CDR3 is 14 amino acids. PCR was performed a second time for about 7 to 11 cycles using a sample-barcoded 5' primer and a J-beta primer mix. From the 5' RACE reads, TCRdb called clonotypes with MiXCR, one entry per CDR3 protein. The sample includes about 800,000 distinct CDR3 sequences, 25% seen only once; the top ten take roughly 3.8%. The same specimen was also included in a second study, on T cells of mothers and their children.

This clonotype was sampled from a boy younger than 18 in good health. Sequencing was done on a sample of blood. V is TRBV4-2 and J is TRBJ2-1; 8 bases line up with TRBD1. CDR3 bases: TGTGCCAGCCAAGGGACAGGTTCCTACAATGAGCAGTTCTTC. It yields the protein CASQGTGSYNEQFF.